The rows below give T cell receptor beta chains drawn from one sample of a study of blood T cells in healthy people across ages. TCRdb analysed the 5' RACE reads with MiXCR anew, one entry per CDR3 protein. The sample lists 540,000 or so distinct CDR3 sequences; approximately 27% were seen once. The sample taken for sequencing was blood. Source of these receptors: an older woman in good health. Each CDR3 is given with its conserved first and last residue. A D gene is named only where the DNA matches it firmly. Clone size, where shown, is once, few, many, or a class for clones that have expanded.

CDR3aa: CATSTGRSSGNTIYF; CDR3nt: TGTGCCACCTCCACCGGACGGAGCTCTGGAAACACCATATATTTT; j_gene: TRBJ1-3; d_gene: NA; abundance: few; v_gene: TRBV7-2
CDR3aa: CATSRDGYYNEQFF; CDR3nt: TGTGCCACCAGCAGAGATGGGTACTACAATGAGCAGTTCTTC; j_gene: TRBJ2-1; d_gene: NA; abundance: once; v_gene: TRBV15
CDR3aa: CASSLASGTGGDGYTF; CDR3nt: TGTGCCAGCAGCTTAGCCTCCGGGACAGGGGGCGATGGCTACACCTTC; j_gene: TRBJ1-2; d_gene: TRBD1; abundance: few; v_gene: TRBV7-9
CDR3aa: CSARKGESGNTIYF; CDR3nt: TGCAGTGCTAGAAAAGGGGAATCTGGAAACACCATATATTTT; j_gene: TRBJ1-3; d_gene: NA; abundance: few; v_gene: TRBV20-1
CDR3aa: CASSQERGDSGNTIYF; CDR3nt: TGCGCCAGCAGCCAAGAAAGAGGAGACTCTGGAAACACCATATATTTT; j_gene: TRBJ1-3; d_gene: NA; abundance: NA; v_gene: TRBV4-3
CDR3aa: CASSATGGKNQPQHF; CDR3nt: TGTGCCAGCAGCGCGACAGGGGGCAAGAATCAGCCCCAGCATTTT; j_gene: TRBJ1-5; d_gene: TRBD1; abundance: NA; v_gene: TRBV9
CDR3aa: CASSQSGGASYNEQFF; CDR3nt: TGCGCCAGCAGCCAAAGCGGAGGGGCTTCCTACAATGAGCAGTTCTTC; j_gene: TRBJ2-1; d_gene: NA; abundance: NA; v_gene: TRBV5-1
CDR3aa: CATSDPDPLAGDTDTQYF; CDR3nt: TGTGCCACCAGTGATCCCGACCCGCTAGCGGGGGACACAGATACGCAGTATTTT; j_gene: TRBJ2-3; d_gene: TRBD2; abundance: NA; v_gene: TRBV24-1
CDR3aa: CASSSGTAVYCGYTF; CDR3nt: TGTGCCAGCAGCTCCGGGACAGCTGTTTACTGTGGCTACACCTTC; j_gene: TRBJ1-2; d_gene: TRBD1; abundance: NA; v_gene: TRBV7-9
CDR3aa: CATSRDNDQPQHF; CDR3nt: TGTGCCACCAGCCGGGACAATGATCAGCCCCAGCATTTT; j_gene: TRBJ1-5; d_gene: NA; abundance: NA; v_gene: TRBV24-1
CDR3aa: CASSSSLAGGQETQYF; CDR3nt: TGTGCCAGCAGCTCTTCACTAGCGGGGGGCCAAGAGACCCAGTACTTC; j_gene: TRBJ2-5; d_gene: TRBD2; abundance: NA; v_gene: TRBV7-2
CDR3aa: CASSLGQATYEQYF; CDR3nt: TGTGCCAGCAGCCTGGGACAGGCAACCTACGAGCAGTACTTC; j_gene: TRBJ2-7; d_gene: TRBD1; abundance: NA; v_gene: TRBV13
CDR3aa: CASSYRGRGETQYF; CDR3nt: TGTGCCAGCAGTTATCGGGGCCGGGGGGAGACCCAGTACTTC; j_gene: TRBJ2-5; d_gene: NA; abundance: few; v_gene: TRBV6-6
CDR3aa: CASTRGCVAGELFF; CDR3nt: TGTGCCAGCACGCGGGGGTGCGTTGCCGGGGAGCTGTTTTTT; j_gene: TRBJ2-2; d_gene: TRBD2; abundance: NA; v_gene: TRBV25-1
CDR3aa: CASWALIFRETQYF; CDR3nt: TGTGCCAGCTGGGCCCTAATATTCAGGGAGACCCAGTACTTC; j_gene: TRBJ2-5; d_gene: NA; abundance: NA; v_gene: TRBV7-3
CDR3aa: CASSFRGLAGVGEQFF; CDR3nt: TGTGCCAGCAGTTTCCGCGGACTAGCGGGAGTTGGTGAGCAGTTCTTC; j_gene: TRBJ2-1; d_gene: TRBD2; abundance: few; v_gene: TRBV12-3/TRBV12-4
CDR3aa: CNNAGELFF; CDR3nt: TGTAACAACGCCGGGGAGCTGTTTTTT; j_gene: TRBJ2-2; d_gene: NA; abundance: few; v_gene: TRBV6-2/TRBV6-3
CDR3aa: CASSLTGTGGQTQYF; CDR3nt: TGTGCCAGCAGCTTAACCGGGACAGGGGGGCAGACCCAGTACTTC; j_gene: TRBJ2-5; d_gene: TRBD1; abundance: NA; v_gene: TRBV7-3
CDR3aa: CASSSDWGVETQYF; CDR3nt: TGTGCCAGCAGCTCCGATTGGGGGGTAGAGACCCAGTACTTC; j_gene: TRBJ2-5; d_gene: NA; abundance: few; v_gene: TRBV7-9
CDR3aa: CASSSSGFSGANVLTF; CDR3nt: TGTGCCAGCAGCTCCAGCGGGTTCTCTGGGGCCAACGTCCTGACTTTC; j_gene: TRBJ2-6; d_gene: NA; abundance: NA; v_gene: TRBV7-3
CDR3aa: CASSDTGGEGSGYTF; CDR3nt: TGTGCCAGCAGTGACACAGGGGGCGAGGGTTCCGGCTACACCTTC; j_gene: TRBJ1-2; d_gene: TRBD1; abundance: NA; v_gene: TRBV12-3/TRBV12-4
CDR3aa: CASEVPYTDTQYF; CDR3nt: TGTGCCAGCGAAGTACCCTACACAGATACGCAGTATTTT; j_gene: TRBJ2-3; d_gene: NA; abundance: few; v_gene: TRBV2
CDR3aa: CASSYRGQGANEKLFF; CDR3nt: TGTGCCAGCAGTTACCGGGGACAGGGAGCTAATGAAAAACTGTTTTTT; j_gene: TRBJ1-4; d_gene: TRBD1; abundance: NA; v_gene: TRBV6-5
CDR3aa: CASSLQGEGGYTF; CDR3nt: TGTGCCAGCAGCTTACAGGGGGAGGGAGGCTACACCTTC; j_gene: TRBJ1-2; d_gene: TRBD1; abundance: NA; v_gene: TRBV7-2
CDR3aa: CASSSPSGGTDTQYF; CDR3nt: TGTGCCAGCAGTTCCCCTAGCGGGGGCACAGATACGCAGTATTTT; j_gene: TRBJ2-3; d_gene: TRBD2; abundance: NA; v_gene: TRBV6-5
CDR3aa: CASSVAGTVDSPLHF; CDR3nt: TGTGCCAGCAGCGTGGCCGGCACAGTGGATTCACCCCTCCACTTT; j_gene: TRBJ1-6; d_gene: NA; abundance: few; v_gene: TRBV9
CDR3aa: CSASRTAYYGYTF; CDR3nt: TGCAGTGCTTCAAGGACAGCTTACTATGGCTACACCTTC; j_gene: TRBJ1-2; d_gene: NA; abundance: few; v_gene: TRBV20-1
CDR3aa: CAGSTRLAGAKGEQYF; CDR3nt: TGTGCCGGCAGTACCCGACTAGCGGGGGCTAAGGGGGAGCAGTACTTC; j_gene: TRBJ2-7; d_gene: TRBD2; abundance: NA; v_gene: TRBV27
CDR3aa: CTSKDSPSGANVLTF; CDR3nt: TGTACCAGCAAGGACAGTCCCTCTGGGGCCAACGTCCTGACTTTC; j_gene: TRBJ2-6; d_gene: NA; abundance: few; v_gene: TRBV3-1
CDR3aa: CASSPFRGETQYF; CDR3nt: TGTGCCAGCAGCCCCTTTCGGGGAGAGACCCAGTACTTC; j_gene: TRBJ2-5; d_gene: NA; abundance: few; v_gene: TRBV7-2
CDR3aa: CASSLDPGPRYEQYF; CDR3nt: TGTGCCAGCAGCTTAGATCCGGGACCCAGATACGAGCAGTACTTC; j_gene: TRBJ2-7; d_gene: NA; abundance: few; v_gene: TRBV7-2
CDR3aa: CASSQEDFHSGNTIYF; CDR3nt: TGTGCCAGCAGCCAAGAGGACTTTCACTCTGGAAACACCATATATTTT; j_gene: TRBJ1-3; d_gene: NA; abundance: few; v_gene: TRBV3-1
CDR3aa: CSASTTQETQYF; CDR3nt: TGCAGTGCTAGCACTACTCAAGAGACCCAGTACTTC; j_gene: TRBJ2-5; d_gene: NA; abundance: few; v_gene: TRBV20-1